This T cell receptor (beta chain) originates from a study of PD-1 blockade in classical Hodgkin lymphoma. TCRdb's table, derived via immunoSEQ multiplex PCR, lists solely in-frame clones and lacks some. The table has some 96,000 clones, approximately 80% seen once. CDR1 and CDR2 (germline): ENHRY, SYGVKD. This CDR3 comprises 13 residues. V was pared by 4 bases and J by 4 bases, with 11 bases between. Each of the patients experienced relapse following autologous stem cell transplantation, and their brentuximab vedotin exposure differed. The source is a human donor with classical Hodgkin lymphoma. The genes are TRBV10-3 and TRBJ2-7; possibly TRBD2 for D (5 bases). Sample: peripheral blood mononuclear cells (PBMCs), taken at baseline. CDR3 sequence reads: CAISGSRGYEQYF. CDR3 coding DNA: TGTGCCATCAGTGGGTCTCGAGGGTACGAGCAGTACTTC.